This TCR beta chain was found in a study of breast tumors, draining lymph nodes, adjacent tissues. Whole-study findings and limits: The data were judged consistent with most tumor T cells coming from lymph node and expanding in tumor. Tumor TCR diversity was below lymph nodes but above nontumor tissue. Tumor and nontumor repertoires were significantly more similar in luminal-like than in basal-like breast cancer. The lymph node origin of tumor T cells was framed as consistent with a hypothesis, not demonstrated.

TCRdb fed the multiplex PCR reads into MiXCR, producing one record per CDR3 protein. The table has under 70,000 distinct CDR3 sequences, 40% to 55% seen once. A note on this clonotype: Its matching antigen is unknown.

The V end was cut by 0 bases, the J end by 2 bases, with 9 bases between. The CDR3 extends over 15 amino acids. CDR1 and CDR2 (germline): LNHNV, YYDKDF (reference sequence). The clonotype originates from a female donor with breast cancer. Some clones in this sample may be carry-over from other donors' samples. The chain recombines TRBV15 with TRBJ2-3, with a tentative D call TRBD2 (5 bases). Sequenced material: breast tumor tissue. CDR3 coding DNA: TGTGCCACCAGCAGAGATCCGGGGATCACAGATACGCAGTATTTT. Translating it yields CATSRDPGITDTQYF.